Sequencing of this T cell receptor (beta chain) was carried out in a study of T-cell reconstitution after alpha-beta-depleted transplantation in children. For TCRbeta, the library was prepared with unique molecular identifiers. TCRdb analysed the PCR reads with MiXCR anew, one entry per CDR3 protein. The sample has hundreds of thousands of distinct CDR3 sequences, roughly a tenth seen once. Findings of the study overall: Surviving recipient T cells and thymic progenitors underlay high day-60 TCRbeta diversity in some patients. Newly produced T cells mostly provided counts and TCRbeta diversity after one year, as hyperexpanded clones declined. Reported findings indicate that, about two months after transplant, alpha-beta T cells came from several hundred expanded clones, which were derived from non-depleted graft cells.

Ten or more counts support this clonotype. Its target is unknown. The germline V gene encodes CDR1 SNHLY and CDR2 FYNNEI. CDR3 length: 13 amino acids. Between the trimmed V and J ends, which lost 7 bases and 4 bases, there was a span of 11 bases. The chain links TRBV2 to TRBJ1-5, with D unresolved. The sequence came from a child aged 2 to 15 with inherited bone marrow failure, due to receive a stem cell transplant. The specimen comprised PBMCs, sampled before TCRalphabeta/CD19-depleted stem cell transplant. The CDR3 is CASTQTLNQPQHF. For the CDR3, the DNA is TGTGCCAGCACGCAGACCTTGAATCAGCCCCAGCATTTT.